This T cell receptor beta chain was sequenced for a study of blood T cell repertoires in COVID-19. Whole-study context: The recovered donors of Cohort 3 showed two negative PCRs, clearance, or symptom resolution. PBMCs, B-cell-depleted T cells, or T cells were the source of the cDNA or gDNA that made up the material.

Those who participated ranged in age from roughly 18 to 95 years and resided in about two dozen US areas. Per the germline V gene, CDR1 is MNHEY and CDR2 is SMNVEV (reference sequence). The CDR3 length is 14 residues. Trimming took 2 bases from V and 6 from J, leaving 11 bases between them. Repertoires were generated with immunoSEQ multiplex PCR, while TCRdb's copy carries only in-frame clones and drops some. Here the sample spans 200,000 to 250,000 clones, about nine tenths being singletons. The TCR comes from a woman in her 50s in a cohort exposed to, infected with or recovered from COVID-19 (not recorded which). Material for sequencing was PBMCs or T cells enriched from blood (not recorded which). The chain combines TRBV27 with TRBJ1-5; TRBD1 is a possible D gene (6 bases). The CDR3, as DNA: TGTGCCAGCAGTTTAGGACCAGGGGTTCAGCCCCAGCATTTT. Protein product: CASSLGPGVQPQHF.